The 27 T cell receptor beta chains listed next were all sequenced from one sample in a study of Ad26.COV2.S vaccination and SARS-CoV-2 variants. Some clones are missing from TCRdb's copy, which holds only in-frame ones; the method was immunoSEQ multiplex PCR. The sample contains around 350,000 clones, around 84% of which appear only once. The sample's treatment: roughly 18 received Ad26.COV2.S at low or high dose, single or two shots; 5 received placebo; per-sample allocation not given. Collection of samples fell on day 63 after the first vaccine or placebo injection. The starting material was peripheral blood, obtained in a trial of Ad26.COV2.S vaccine versus placebo. Every receptor here comes from a person between 18 and 65 years old who received the Ad26.COV2.S COVID-19 vaccine or a placebo.

This chain connects TRBV28 to TRBJ1-1; tentative D call: TRBD1 (6 bases). Germline-derived CDR1 and CDR2 are MDHEN and SYDVKM. The ends were cut back, 3 bases at V and 5 bases at J, with 16 bases in the middle. The CDR3 extends over 15 amino acids. The CDR3 DNA is TGTGCCAGCAGTTTTATGCGGGGGCGCGGAACTGAAGCTTTCTTT. Translating it yields CASSFMRGRGTEAFF.

The V and J genes are TRBV4-1 and TRBJ2-2; perhaps TRBD2 as D (7 bases). Germline CDR1 is MGHRA and CDR2 is YSYEKL. The CDR3 consists of 19 residues. The V end lost 0 bases, the J end lost 4 bases, and 21 bases lay between the germline ends. The CDR3 coding sequence is TGCGCCAGCAGCCAAGATGGGGGGGCCGGAAGGGCACCCACCGGGGAGCTGTTTTTT. As protein: CASSQDGGAGRAPTGELFF.

The CDR3 is CASRENTQYF. As DNA, the CDR3 is TGTGCCAGCAGGGAAAATACGCAGTATTTT. The rearrangement joins TRBV2 to TRBJ2-3; D is unclear. With 6 bases removed from V and 7 bases from J, the gap between germline ends came to 5 bases. The CDR3 contains 10 residues. Germline values: CDR1 SNHLY, CDR2 FYNNEI.

The chain combines TRBV19 with TRBJ2-1; 8 nucleotides match TRBD2. V gave up 1 base and J gave up 0 bases; unmatched junction bases: 8. Germline CDR1 reads LNHDA; CDR2 reads SQIVND (reference sequence). CDR3 length: 18 residues. The chain's CDR3 is CASSIVGAGVGSYNEQFF. The CDR3 DNA reads as TGTGCCAGTAGTATAGTGGGAGCGGGAGTGGGCTCCTACAATGAGCAGTTCTTC.

V gene TRBV5-1 combines with J gene TRBJ2-7; 13 bases line up with TRBD2. CDR1 is SGHRS, CDR2 YFSETQ, per germline. The CDR3 extends over 14 amino acids. With 4 bases clipped from V and 4 bases from J, the junction kept 2 bases outside the gene matches. DNA for the CDR3: TGCGCCAGCAGCAGGACTAGCGGGAGTTACGAGCAGTACTTC. It codes for CASSRTSGSYEQYF.

The V call is TRBV6-1, the J call TRBJ2-5, with TRBD2 identical over 7 bases. Losses at the gene ends were 3 bases for V and 1 base for J; bases not matched to a gene: 8. CDR1 is MNHNS and CDR2 is SASEGT in the germline V gene. This CDR3 comprises 16 residues. CDR3 residues: CASSDTVGGSQETQYF. The CDR3 nucleotides read TGTGCCAGCAGTGACACCGTGGGGGGGAGCCAAGAGACCCAGTACTTC.

V usage is TRBV27 and J usage is TRBJ1-6, with D unresolved. Looked up from germline, CDR1 is MNHEY and CDR2 is SMNVEV (reference sequence). The CDR3 has 15 amino acids. Trimming stripped 2 bases from V and 2 bases from J, with 7 bases between. DNA of the CDR3: TGTGCCAGCAGTTTACCGGGTGCCTATAATTCACCCCTCCACTTT. The encoded protein is CASSLPGAYNSPLHF.

The chain combines TRBV27 with TRBJ2-7; 10 bases fit TRBD1. CDR1 is MNHEY, CDR2 SMNVEV, per germline (reference sequence). With V trimmed by 10 bases and J by 3 bases, 9 bases remained unmatched. CDR3 length: 14 residues. The CDR3 region has the DNA TGTGCCACCAAACCTAGGACAGGGGGCTACGAGCAGTACTTC. Its protein is CATKPRTGGYEQYF.

The rearrangement joins TRBV9 to TRBJ2-1; 7 bases align to TRBD2. V trimming: 3 bases; J trimming: 7 bases; junction bases outside the gene matches: 10. From germline, CDR1 is SGDLS and CDR2 YYNGEE. The CDR3 runs to 15 residues. In DNA form, the CDR3 reads TGTGCCAGCAGCGCGCCCCGCGCGGGAGTAAATGAGCAGTTCTTC. Translating it yields CASSAPRAGVNEQFF. The whole variable domain, remainder taken from reference TRBV9 and TRBJ2-1, is DSGVTQTPKHLITATGQRVTLRCSPRSGDLSVYWYQQSLDQGLQFLIQYYNGEERAKGNILERFSAQQFPDLHSELNLSSLELGDSALYFCASSAPRAGVNEQFFGPGTRLTVL.

This rearrangement joins TRBV3-1 (or the pseudogene TRBV3-2) to TRBJ2-7; D not resolved. V lost 2 bases and J 1 base, leaving 6 bases between the germline ends. The CDR3 has 13 residues. CDR1 is LGHDT, CDR2 YNNKEL, per germline (reference sequence). CDR3 protein: CASSQRASYEQYF. CDR3 in DNA: TGTGCCAGCAGCCAACGCGCTTCCTACGAGCAGTACTTC.

The CDR3: CASSLYRNTEAFF. CDR3 nucleotide sequence: TGCGCCAGCAGCTTGTACAGGAACACTGAAGCTTTCTTT. This chain joins TRBV5-1 and TRBJ1-1; D is undetermined. The germline gives CDR1 SGHRS, CDR2 YFSETQ. Trimming shortened V by 1 base and J by 1 base, and 5 bases separated the two germline ends. This CDR3 is built from 13 residues.

The chain carries TRBV11-2 and TRBJ2-1; D assignment may be TRBD1 or TRBD2 (5 bases each). Germline CDR1 reads SGHAT; CDR2 reads FQNNGV. This CDR3 comprises 17 residues. V gave up 4 bases and J gave up 12 bases, with 28 bases separating them. The CDR3 DNA is TGTGCCAGCAGCTCACCTCTCCGGGACCCCCTTGTTGATGGGCAGTTCTTC. Its protein is CASSSPLRDPLVDGQFF. The whole variable domain, filled in from reference TRBV11-2 and TRBJ2-1, reads EAGVAQSPRYKIIEKRQSVAFWCNPISGHATLYWYQQILGQGPKLLIQFQNNGVVDDSQLPKDRFSAERLKGVDSTLKIQPAKLEDSAVYLCASSSPLRDPLVDGQFFGPGTRLTVL.

The chain combines TRBV5-1 with TRBJ2-2, with D perhaps matching TRBD1 or TRBD2 (5 bases each). Trimming left V 2 bases short and J 5 bases short, with 13 bases between. Germline V lookup: CDR1 SGHRS, CDR2 YFSETQ. The CDR3 is 15 residues long. The CDR3: CASSLGVEGTGELFF. The CDR3 DNA reads as TGCGCCAGCAGCTTAGGGGTCGAGGGGACCGGGGAGCTGTTTTTT.

The chain links TRBV5-1 to TRBJ2-5; D is perhaps TRBD2 (6 bases). This CDR3 is built from 14 residues. Looked up from germline, CDR1 is SGHRS and CDR2 is YFSETQ. With 0 bases removed from V and 2 bases from J, the gap between germline ends came to 8 bases. This chain's CDR3 is CASSLVSGQETQYF. In nucleotides, the CDR3 is TGCGCCAGCAGCTTGGTTAGCGGACAAGAGACCCAGTACTTC.

The V gene is TRBV5-6, the J gene TRBJ2-7; perhaps TRBD2 as D (6 bases). CDR1 is SGHDT, CDR2 YYEEEE, per germline. Trimming took off 0 bases at V and 0 bases at J, with 19 bases between the two ends. CDR3 length: 18 amino acids. The CDR3 reads CASSLVGAREWSSYEQYF. The CDR3 nucleotides are TGTGCCAGCAGCTTGGTCGGGGCACGGGAGTGGAGCTCCTACGAGCAGTACTTC.

This sequence joins TRBV14 and TRBJ1-2; D ambiguous. This CDR3 has 12 amino acids. Germline V CDR1 and CDR2: SGHDN, FVKESK. V lost 0 bases and J lost 10, with 9 bases in between. CDR3 sequence (DNA): TGTGCCAGCAGCCAAGATCGAATCGCCTACACCTTC. Amino acids: CASSQDRIAYTF.

The rearrangement uses TRBV4-1 and TRBJ1-2, with TRBD1 identical over 7 bases. From germline, CDR1 is MGHRA and CDR2 YSYEKL. J gave up 4 bases and V 4 bases, and 9 bases lay outside the gene matches. The CDR3 is made up of 15 amino acids. The CDR3 coding sequence is TGCGCCAGCAGCCGCGGGACAGAGGGAGGCTATGGCTACACCTTC. Translation gives CASSRGTEGGYGYTF.

This clone was seen just once. The chain uses TRBV6-5 and TRBJ1-6; D is ambiguous. Trimming shortened V by 4 bases and J by 6 bases, and 16 bases separated the two germline ends. CDR3 size: 16 residues. Germline assignment: CDR1 MNHEY and CDR2 SVGAGI. Here the CDR3 reads CASSWGTVRGNSPLHF. The CDR3 DNA is TGTGCCAGCAGTTGGGGAACGGTACGGGGTAATTCACCCCTCCACTTT.

The genes are TRBV11-2 and TRBJ2-3, with 8 bases aligning to TRBD2. The CDR3 is 13 residues long. Germline CDR1 SGHAT, CDR2 FQNNGV. With V trimmed by 6 bases and J by 6 bases, 5 bases remained unmatched. The CDR3 region is CASRHSGEDTQYF. CDR3 coding DNA: TGTGCCAGCAGGCATAGCGGGGAGGATACGCAGTATTTT.

The rearrangement links TRBV6-1 to TRBJ2-5; D gene ambiguous. The CDR3 contains 16 residues. V was shortened by 1 base and J by 2 bases, with 14 bases between the two germline ends. Germline V gene data show CDR1 as MNHNS and CDR2 as SASEGT. The CDR3 nucleotides read TGTGCCAGCAGTGAAGAGCAGCGAACCCTTCAAGAGACCCAGTACTTC. Translated, it gives CASSEEQRTLQETQYF.

Note on this clone: Other DNA sequences in this specimen translate into the identical CDR3. The chain is built from TRBV5-4 and TRBJ2-3; 12 positions agree with TRBD2. This CDR3 has 16 residues. V lost 5 bases and J lost 2; bases outside the gene matches: 6. CDR1 and CDR2 from the germline V gene are SGHNT and YYREEE (reference sequence). The CDR3, as DNA: TGTGCCAGCAGTTCCGGACTAGCGGGATCCACAGATACGCAGTATTTT. It translates to CASSSGLAGSTDTQYF. The entire variable domain, with the rest obtained from reference TRBV5-4 and TRBJ2-3, is as follows: ETGVTQSPTHLIKTRGQQVTLRCSSQSGHNTVSWYQQALGQGPQFIFQYYREEENGRGNFPPRFSGLQFPNYSSELNVNALELDDSALYLCASSSGLAGSTDTQYFGPGTRLTVL.

This sequence joins TRBV5-1 and TRBJ2-1; 11 bases agree with TRBD2. The CDR3 is 15 amino acids. The V and J ends lost 5 bases and 9 bases, in that order; junction bases with no gene match: 10. Germline assignment: CDR1 SGHRS and CDR2 YFSETQ. The CDR3 nucleotides are TGCGCCAGCAGTCCGGCACTAGCGGGAGTTAGTGAGCAGTTCTTC. Amino acids: CASSPALAGVSEQFF.

The CDR3 sequence: CATSDSYGTGVDNEQFF. CDR3 DNA sequence: TGTGCCACCAGTGATTCGTACGGGACAGGAGTAGACAATGAGCAGTTCTTC. The chain combines TRBV24-1 with TRBJ2-1; TRBD1 matches at 8 bases. The CDR3 loop spans 17 amino acids. Germline-derived CDR1 and CDR2 are KGHDR and SFDVKD. Trimming took 2 bases from V and 5 from J; bases not matched to a gene: 10.

The V call is TRBV19, the J call TRBJ2-1; TRBD1 matches 10 bases. Germline CDR1 LNHDA, CDR2 SQIVND (reference sequence). V shed 7 bases and J 9 bases; nucleotides not matched to a gene: 12. The CDR3 spans 15 residues. CDR3 coding DNA: TGTGCCAGTACCCCCTGGGGGACAGGGGTCGGTGAGCAGTTCTTC. Encoded protein: CASTPWGTGVGEQFF.

CDR3 amino acids: CASSTSGGPEETQYF. CDR3 nucleotide sequence: TGTGCCAGCAGCACTAGCGGGGGGCCCGAAGAGACCCAGTACTTC. V is TRBV7-2 and J is TRBJ2-5, with 12 bases lining up with TRBD2. The germline CDR1 and CDR2 sequences are SGHTA and FQGNSA. V was pared by 5 bases and J by 3 bases, with 4 bases of the junction left unmatched. There are 15 residues in the CDR3.

This rearrangement joins TRBV5-8 to TRBJ1-1; no definite D call. The CDR3 sequence is 14 residues long. Germline V gene lookup returns CDR1 SGHTS and CDR2 YDEGEE. V gave up 2 bases and J gave up 6 bases, with 14 bases separating them. Here the CDR3 reads CASSLGGRTPEAFF. In nucleotides, the CDR3 is TGTGCCAGCAGCTTAGGAGGAAGGACCCCTGAAGCTTTCTTT.

The chain combines TRBV27 with TRBJ2-1, with D tentatively TRBD1 or TRBD2 (5 bases each). Per the germline V gene, CDR1 is MNHEY and CDR2 is SMNVEV (reference sequence). The V end lost 0 bases, the J end lost 4 bases, and 10 bases lay between the germline ends. The CDR3 loop spans 15 amino acids. CDR3 region: CASSLSGDPYNEQFF. The CDR3 DNA sequence: TGTGCCAGCAGTTTATCGGGGGACCCATACAATGAGCAGTTCTTC.